The 2 T cell receptor beta chains given below trace back to one sample, sequenced in a study of OX40 agonist ivuxolimab in advanced cancers. TCRdb's copy holds only in-frame clones and misses some; the assay was immunoSEQ multiplex PCR. The data contain some 150,000 clones, about 93% of them singletons. Material: CD4+ or CD8+ T cells sorted from blood, obtained in a trial of the OX40 agonist ivuxolimab. Receptors were obtained from an adult with an advanced solid tumor such as melanoma, head and neck, liver or kidney cancer.

The chain links TRBV28 to TRBJ2-7; unclear D gene. The germline V and J ends were trimmed by 3 bases and 0 bases, with 9 bases remaining between them. CDR1 and CDR2 from the germline V gene are MDHEN and SYDVKM. The CDR3 has 14 residues. The CDR3 DNA sequence: TGTGCCAGCAGTTTCCCGGCTAGCTCCTACGAGCAGTACTTC. This encodes CASSFPASSYEQYF. Supplemented by reference TRBV28 and TRBJ2-7, the full variable domain reads DVKVTQSSRYLVKRTGEKVFLECVQDMDHENMFWYRQDPGLGLRLIYFSYDVKMKEKGDIPEGYSVSREKKERFSLILESASTNQTSMYLCASSFPASSYEQYFGPGTRLTVT.

The rearrangement joins TRBV7-2 to TRBJ2-1, with D tentatively TRBD2 (5 bases). Germline V CDR1 and CDR2: SGHTA, FQGNSA. This CDR3 has 18 amino acids. V lost 1 base, J lost 0 bases, and 16 bases lay in between. In DNA, the CDR3 is TGTGCCAGCAGCTTAGACCAGGCGGGCTCTTCCTCCTACAATGAGCAGTTCTTC. Its protein product is CASSLDQAGSSSYNEQFF.